The 5 T cell receptor beta chains in this list originate from one sample, sequenced in a study of Graves' ophthalmopathy and Graves' hyperthyroidism. Investigators amplified TCR beta CDR3 regions from RNA transcripts. First-round RT-PCR relied on HTBI primers, and a second-round multiplex PCR came next. TCRdb ran MiXCR on the multiplex PCR reads and lists one entry per CDR3 protein. The sample consists of hundreds of thousands of distinct CDR3 sequences, about 41% of them appearing once. The sequenced sample consisted of peripheral blood. All receptors come from an adult man with Graves' ophthalmopathy.

This clonotype has at least ten counts. The chain is built from TRBV24-1 and TRBJ1-5; D is possibly TRBD1 (6 bases). Deletions cut 6 bases from V and 1 base from J, with 9 bases between. Per germline, CDR1 KGHDR and CDR2 SFDVKD. The CDR3 spans 14 residues. Here the CDR3 reads CATSYGTSNQPQHF. The DNA for the CDR3 is TGTGCCACCAGTTATGGGACAAGCAATCAGCCCCAGCATTTT.

This clonotype was recorded many times. CDR3 sequence: CASSSGVGEKLFF. CDR3 bases: TGTGCCAGCTCGTCGGGGGTTGGTGAAAAACTGTTTTTT. This chain uses TRBV9 with TRBJ1-4; TRBD1 might be the D (5 bases). The germline V gene encodes CDR1 SGDLS and CDR2 YYNGEE. This CDR3 spans 13 amino acids. V lost 7 bases and J lost 7, with 14 bases in between.

This clonotype was counted ten times or more. One junction end disagrees with the germline gene, perhaps due to a read error. The chain uses TRBV10-2 and TRBJ1-3; D is ambiguous. Germline CDR1 WSHSY, CDR2 SAAADI. This CDR3 contains 13 residues. The CDR3 is CASCDPGIDTIYF. The CDR3 DNA reads TGCGCCAGCTGTGATCCGGGTATCGACACCATATATTTT.

This clonotype was seen only a few times. A junction end diverges from the germline sequence, so it may reflect a read error. In DNA, the CDR3 is TGTGCCAGCAGTGAGGCCAGGTCCTTAAATGACTATGGCTACACCTTC. It yields the protein CASSEARSLNDYGYTF. This rearrangement joins TRBV10-3 to TRBJ1-2, with D unresolved. CDR3 length equals 16 residues. Per germline, CDR1 ENHRY and CDR2 SYGVKD.

The table lists this clonotype with many counts. The chain uses TRBV25-1 and TRBJ2-2, with TRBD1 matching over 9 bases. The ends lost 3 bases at V and 1 base at J; junction bases unmatched: 6. From germline, CDR1 is MGHDK and CDR2 SYGVNS. The CDR3 extends over 17 amino acids. The CDR3 DNA follows: TGTGCCAGCAGTGACTGGACAGGGGACATGAACACCGGGGAGCTGTTTTTT. Residues: CASSDWTGDMNTGELFF.